The rows below give T cell receptor beta chains drawn from one sample of a study of cytomegalovirus exposure and HLA in healthy donors. Sequenced by immunoSEQ multiplex PCR; TCRdb stores in-frame clones only, minus some. The data show approximately 150,000 clones, with more than 60% seen just once and 4.9% held by the top ten. Sequenced sample: PBMCs. The source of these receptors is a male donor in good health and CMV-seronegative. Each CDR3 is given with its conserved first and last residue. A D gene is named only where the DNA matches it firmly. A row's size may be missing; if present it is once, few, many or a size class.

J	size	V	D	DNA	CDR3
TRBJ2-6	NA	TRBV30	NA	TGTGCCTGGAGCGAGGGCTCTGGGGCCAACGTCCTGACTTTC	CAWSEGSGANVLTF
TRBJ2-1	NA	TRBV18	NA	TGTGCCAGCTCACCAGGCGGCAGGGTGAAAGTAGGTGAGCAGTTCTTC	CASSPGGRVKVGEQFF
TRBJ2-7	NA	TRBV7-2	TRBD2	TGTGCCAGCAGCTTAGCGGGAGGGTCCTACGAGCAGTACTTC	CASSLAGGSYEQYF
TRBJ1-5	NA	TRBV19	NA	TGTGCCAGTAAAAACTCAATGTATAGCAATCAGCCCCAGCATTTT	CASKNSMYSNQPQHF
TRBJ2-7	NA	TRBV6-5	NA	TGTGCCAGCAGAGTCCGGGACACAACCTACGAGCAGTACTTC	CASRVRDTTYEQYF
TRBJ2-3	NA	TRBV5-5	TRBD2	TGTGCCAGCAGCTACGTTCCGACTAGCGGGAGCACAGATACGCAGTATTTT	CASSYVPTSGSTDTQYF
TRBJ2-3	NA	TRBV7-3	TRBD2	TGTGCCAGCAGCTTCCTCGCGGGAGGGGCGGATACGCAGTATTTT	CASSFLAGGADTQYF
TRBJ1-5	NA	TRBV18	NA	TGTGCCAGCTCACCAAGTCCCCCCACAGGGCCCTACAATCAGCCCCAGCATTTT	CASSPSPPTGPYNQPQHF
TRBJ1-1	NA	TRBV6-5	NA	TGTGCCAGCAAAGTCCCCCTTCAGGATGAAGCTTTCTTT	CASKVPLQDEAFF
TRBJ2-7	few	TRBV10-3	TRBD2	TGTGCCATCAGCCCGACTAGCGGGGGGTTCGAGCAGTACTTC	CAISPTSGGFEQYF
TRBJ2-3	NA	TRBV6-5	TRBD2	TGTGCCAGCACACTAGCGGGAGGAGATACGCAGTATTTT	CASTLAGGDTQYF
TRBJ2-3	NA	TRBV7-6	TRBD2	TGTGCCAGCAGCTTAACGGGGGGGCCTGTAGATACGCAGTATTTT	CASSLTGGPVDTQYF
TRBJ1-1	NA	TRBV2	TRBD1	TGTGCCAGCAGGGAAACAGGGGGCAGTGCTGAAGCTTTCTTT	CASRETGGSAEAFF
TRBJ1-4	NA	TRBV15	NA	TGTGCCACCAGCCTCACAAGATCCTCAACTAATGAAAAACTGTTTTTT	CATSLTRSSTNEKLFF
TRBJ2-3	NA	TRBV5-1	TRBD2	TGCGCCAGCAGCGTTAGCGGGAGGGGTGGTACAGATACGCAGTATTTT	CASSVSGRGGTDTQYF
TRBJ2-7	NA	TRBV6-5	TRBD2	TGTGCCAGCAGTTACTCGATAGCGGGAGGTGCTTACGAGCAGTACTTC	CASSYSIAGGAYEQYF
TRBJ1-5	NA	TRBV19	NA	TGTGCCAGTAGTATTATAGGGGCAAGGAATCAGCCCCAGCATTTT	CASSIIGARNQPQHF
TRBJ1-4	NA	TRBV7-2	TRBD1	TGTGCCAGCAGCTCCCCCCAGGGGGAGAAACTGTTTTTT	CASSSPQGEKLFF
TRBJ2-3	few	TRBV6-6	TRBD1	TGTGCCAGCAGTTCCAGGGACAGGGGGCGGGATACGCAGTATTTT	CASSSRDRGRDTQYF
TRBJ1-4	NA	TRBV6-5	NA	TGTGCCAGCAGTTACGACGGGGGAGAAAAACTGTTTTTT	CASSYDGGEKLFF
TRBJ2-7	NA	TRBV6-1	TRBD1	TGTGCCAGCAGGAAACAGGGGGCCAGTTCCTACGAGCAGTACTTC	CASRKQGASSYEQYF
TRBJ2-5	NA	TRBV5-1	TRBD1	TGCGCCAGTACCACAGGGGCGGGAGAGACCCAGTACTTC	CASTTGAGETQYF
TRBJ1-2	NA	TRBV7-9	NA	TGTGCCAGCAGCTCCCAGGGAAGTAAGACTGGCTACACCTTC	CASSSQGSKTGYTF
TRBJ1-2	NA	TRBV28	NA	TGTGCCAGCTGTAGGCCGAGGATGGCTGGCTACACCTTC	CASCRPRMAGYTF
TRBJ2-2	once	TRBV28	NA	TGTGCCAGCAGTTTACTAACAGGGATCAGCACCGGGGAGCTGTTTTTT	CASSLLTGISTGELFF
TRBJ2-5	NA	TRBV7-9	NA	TGTGCCAGCAGCTGGGGTAGGAGGGAGACCCAGTACTTC	CASSWGRRETQYF
TRBJ2-7	NA	TRBV19	NA	TGTGCCAGTAGTCCAGGGACTCCATACGAGCAGTACTTC	CASSPGTPYEQYF
TRBJ1-1	NA	TRBV9	NA	TGTGCCAGCAGCGAGGGGGTCATAAACACTGAAGCTTTCTTT	CASSEGVINTEAFF
TRBJ2-5	once	TRBV5-4	TRBD1	TGTGCCAGCAGCTCACAGGGGGCATCGGAGACCCAGTACTTC	CASSSQGASETQYF
TRBJ2-7	NA	TRBV29-1	TRBD1	TGCAGCGTTGAACAATACAGGGGGGTCTCCTACGAGCAGTACTTC	CSVEQYRGVSYEQYF
TRBJ2-6	NA	TRBV6-1	NA	TGTGCCAGCAGTGAAGAGGGAGCCTCTGGGGCCAACGTCCTGACTTTC	CASSEEGASGANVLTF
TRBJ2-5	NA	TRBV7-7	TRBD1	TGTGCCAGCAGCCGGGACAGTCGAAGGCAAGAGACCCAGTACTTC	CASSRDSRRQETQYF
TRBJ1-4	few	TRBV5-1	TRBD1	TGCGCCAGCAGCTCTGGACAGGTCGGAGAAAAACTGTTTTTT	CASSSGQVGEKLFF
TRBJ1-5	NA	TRBV10-1	NA	TGCGCCTGGGAGGAGGTAGGGCAGCGAGGGCCCCAGCATTTT	CAWEEVGQRGPQHF
TRBJ2-7	once	TRBV5-1	TRBD1	TGCGCCAGCAGCTTACGGACCGGGGCAGGGGGCTTATACGAGCAGTACTTC	CASSLRTGAGGLYEQYF
TRBJ1-3	NA	TRBV5-1	TRBD1	TGCGCCAGCAGCCCACTCGGACAGGTCGATACCATATATTTT	CASSPLGQVDTIYF
TRBJ2-2	once	TRBV5-6	NA	TGTGCCAGCAGCGTCGTAGGAGGCACCGGGGAGCTGTTTTTT	CASSVVGGTGELFF
TRBJ2-7	NA	TRBV27	TRBD1	TGTGCCAGCAGTCTTAGAGGACAGGGCTACGAGCAGTACTTC	CASSLRGQGYEQYF
TRBJ2-1	NA	TRBV11-2	NA	TGTGCCAGCAGCTTAGATGGGGGCGGTGAGCAGTTCTTC	CASSLDGGGEQFF
TRBJ2-4	once	TRBV5-4	NA	TGTGCCAGCAGCTTGGAGAGGTCCAAAAACATTCAGTACTTC	CASSLERSKNIQYF
TRBJ2-7	NA	TRBV4-1	NA	TGCGCCAGCAGCCAAGGAGGGGGTTTCTACGAGCAGTACTTC	CASSQGGGFYEQYF
TRBJ1-2	NA	TRBV7-9	NA	TGTGCCAGCAGCTTAGAAGTGGTCGGTCGGGGCTACACCTTC	CASSLEVVGRGYTF
TRBJ1-2	NA	TRBV4-2	NA	TGTGCCAGCAGCCCAACCAACGGGGGTAACTATGGCTACACCTTC	CASSPTNGGNYGYTF
TRBJ2-3	NA	TRBV28	TRBD1	TGTGCCACTCACGAGACAGGGCTAAGCACAGATACGCAGTATTTT	CATHETGLSTDTQYF
TRBJ2-7	NA	TRBV5-4	NA	TGTGCCAGCAGCTTCGGGGTCAACGAGCAGTACTTC	CASSFGVNEQYF
TRBJ1-6	NA	TRBV13	TRBD1	TGTGCCAGCAGCGTCGACAGGGGTAATTCACCCCTCCACTTT	CASSVDRGNSPLHF
TRBJ2-7	once	TRBV5-1	TRBD1	TGCGCCAGCAGCCGTCAGGGGGCAAGGGACTACGAGCAGTACTTC	CASSRQGARDYEQYF
TRBJ2-7	NA	TRBV15	TRBD2	TGTGCCACCAGCACAAGCGGGGGTCTCTACGAGCAGTACTTC	CATSTSGGLYEQYF
TRBJ2-2	NA	TRBV10-3	TRBD1	TGTGCCATCAGTCGACAGGGGGCGACTACCGGGGAGCTGTTTTTT	CAISRQGATTGELFF